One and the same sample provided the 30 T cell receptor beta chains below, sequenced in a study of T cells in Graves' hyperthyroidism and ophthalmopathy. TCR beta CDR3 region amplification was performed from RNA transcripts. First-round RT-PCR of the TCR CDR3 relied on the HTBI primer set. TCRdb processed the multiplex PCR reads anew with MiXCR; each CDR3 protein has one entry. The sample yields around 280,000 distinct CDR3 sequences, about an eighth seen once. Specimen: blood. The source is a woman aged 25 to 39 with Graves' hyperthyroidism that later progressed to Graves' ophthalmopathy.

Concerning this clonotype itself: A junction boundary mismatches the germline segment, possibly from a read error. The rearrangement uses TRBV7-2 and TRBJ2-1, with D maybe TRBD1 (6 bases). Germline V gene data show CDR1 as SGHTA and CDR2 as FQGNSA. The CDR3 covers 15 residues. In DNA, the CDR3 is TGTGCCGGCAGCTCAGTCAGGGGACCAGCGGATGAGCAGTTCTTC. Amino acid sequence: CAGSSVRGPADEQFF.

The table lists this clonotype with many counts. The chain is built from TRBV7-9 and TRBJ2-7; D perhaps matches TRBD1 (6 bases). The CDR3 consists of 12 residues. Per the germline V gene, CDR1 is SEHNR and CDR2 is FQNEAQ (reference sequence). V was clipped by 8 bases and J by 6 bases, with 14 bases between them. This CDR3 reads CASLSIRGEQYF. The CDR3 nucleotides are TGTGCCAGCTTATCTATCAGGGGCGAGCAGTACTTC.

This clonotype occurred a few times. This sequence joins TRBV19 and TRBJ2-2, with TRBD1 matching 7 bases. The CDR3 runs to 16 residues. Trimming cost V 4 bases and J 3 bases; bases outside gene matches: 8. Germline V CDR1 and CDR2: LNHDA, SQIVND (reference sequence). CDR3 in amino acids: CASSRGRQGHTGELFF. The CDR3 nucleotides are TGTGCCAGTAGTAGGGGGAGACAGGGTCACACCGGGGAGCTGTTTTTT.

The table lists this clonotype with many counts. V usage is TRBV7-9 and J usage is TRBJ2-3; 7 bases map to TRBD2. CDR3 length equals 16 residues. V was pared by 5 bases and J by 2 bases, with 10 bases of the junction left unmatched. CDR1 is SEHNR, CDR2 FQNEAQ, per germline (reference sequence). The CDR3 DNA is TGTGCCAGCAGCCCAACCCAGCGGGGATACACAGATACGCAGTATTTT. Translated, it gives CASSPTQRGYTDTQYF.

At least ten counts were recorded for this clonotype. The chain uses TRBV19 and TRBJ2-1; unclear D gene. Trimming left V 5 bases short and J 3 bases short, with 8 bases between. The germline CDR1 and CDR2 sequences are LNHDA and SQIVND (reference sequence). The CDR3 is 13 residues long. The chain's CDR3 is CASSEMGYNEQFF. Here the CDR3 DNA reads TGTGCCAGTAGTGAGATGGGCTACAATGAGCAGTTCTTC. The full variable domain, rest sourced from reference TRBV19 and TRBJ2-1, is DGGITQSPKYLFRKEGQNVTLSCEQNLNHDAMYWYRQDPGQGLRLIYYSQIVNDFQKGDIAEGYSVSREKKESFPLTVTSAQKNPTAFYLCASSEMGYNEQFFGPGTRLTVL.

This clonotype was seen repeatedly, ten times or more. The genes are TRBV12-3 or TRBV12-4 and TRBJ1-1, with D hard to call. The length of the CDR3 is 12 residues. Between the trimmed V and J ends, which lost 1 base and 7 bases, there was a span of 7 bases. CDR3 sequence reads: CASSLGGLEAFF. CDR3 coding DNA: TGTGCCAGCAGTTTAGGAGGACTTGAAGCTTTCTTT.

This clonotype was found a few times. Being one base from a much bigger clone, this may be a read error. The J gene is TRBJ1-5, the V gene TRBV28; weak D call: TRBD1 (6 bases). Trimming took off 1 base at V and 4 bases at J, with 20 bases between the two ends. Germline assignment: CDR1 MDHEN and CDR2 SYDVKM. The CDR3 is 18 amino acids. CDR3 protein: CASSLSAARTAINQPQHF. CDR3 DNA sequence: TGTGCCAGCAGTTTATCGGCTGCCAGGACAGCAATTAATCAGCCCCAGCATTTT.

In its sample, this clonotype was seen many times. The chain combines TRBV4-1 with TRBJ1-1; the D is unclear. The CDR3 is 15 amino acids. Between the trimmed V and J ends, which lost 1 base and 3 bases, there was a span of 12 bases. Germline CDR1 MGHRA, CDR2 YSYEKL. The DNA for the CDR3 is TGCGCCAGCAGCCAAGCCCTAGGAGAGGACACTGAAGCTTTCTTT. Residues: CASSQALGEDTEAFF.

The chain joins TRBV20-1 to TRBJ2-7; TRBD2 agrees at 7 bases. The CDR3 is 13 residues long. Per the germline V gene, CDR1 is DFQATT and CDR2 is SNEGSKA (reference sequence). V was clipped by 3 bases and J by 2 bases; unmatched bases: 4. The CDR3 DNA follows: TGCAGTGCTAGGGGACGGGGGGCCTACGAGCAGTACTTC. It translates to CSARGRGAYEQYF.

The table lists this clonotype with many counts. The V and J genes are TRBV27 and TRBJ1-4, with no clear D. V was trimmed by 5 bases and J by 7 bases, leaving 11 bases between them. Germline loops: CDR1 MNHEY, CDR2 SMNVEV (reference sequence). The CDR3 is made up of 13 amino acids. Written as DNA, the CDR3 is TGTGCCAGCAGTCCCTTAGAGGGTGAAAAACTGTTTTTT. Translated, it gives CASSPLEGEKLFF.

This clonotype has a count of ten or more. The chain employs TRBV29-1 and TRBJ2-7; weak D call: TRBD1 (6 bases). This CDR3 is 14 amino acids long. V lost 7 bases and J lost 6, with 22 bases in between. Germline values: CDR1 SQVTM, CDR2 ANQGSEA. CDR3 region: CSANSGTSGPEQYF. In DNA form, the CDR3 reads TGCAGCGCAAACTCCGGGACATCTGGTCCCGAGCAGTACTTC.

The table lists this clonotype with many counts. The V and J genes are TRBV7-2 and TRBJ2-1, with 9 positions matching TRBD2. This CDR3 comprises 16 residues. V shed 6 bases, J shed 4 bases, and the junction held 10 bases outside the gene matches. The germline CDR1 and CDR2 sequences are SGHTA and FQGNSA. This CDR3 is CASSRGGLASYNEQFF. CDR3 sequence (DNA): TGTGCCAGCAGTAGGGGGGGACTAGCCTCATACAATGAGCAGTTCTTC.

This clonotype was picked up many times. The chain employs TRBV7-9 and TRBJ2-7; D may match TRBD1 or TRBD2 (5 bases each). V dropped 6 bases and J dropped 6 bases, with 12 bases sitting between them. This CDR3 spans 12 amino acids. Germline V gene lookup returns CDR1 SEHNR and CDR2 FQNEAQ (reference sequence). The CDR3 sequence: CASSHTRGEQYF. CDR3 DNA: TGTGCCAGCAGTCACACTAGGGGCGAGCAGTACTTC.

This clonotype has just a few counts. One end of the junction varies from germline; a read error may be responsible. The CDR3 loop is CACSPRRSRGLAGIYNEQFF. Here the CDR3 DNA reads TGTGCCTGCAGCCCAAGAAGAAGCCGCGGACTAGCGGGAATCTACAATGAGCAGTTCTTC. The chain has TRBV7-9 and TRBJ2-1; 12 positions agree with TRBD2. Germline V gene data show CDR1 as SEHNR and CDR2 as FQNEAQ (reference sequence). This CDR3 spans 20 amino acids.

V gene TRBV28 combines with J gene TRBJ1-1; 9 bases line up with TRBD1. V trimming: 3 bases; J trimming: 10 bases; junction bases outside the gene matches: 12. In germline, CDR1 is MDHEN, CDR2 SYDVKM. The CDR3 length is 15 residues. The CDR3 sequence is CASSLSAGTGFGAFF. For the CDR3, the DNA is TGTGCCAGCAGTTTGTCCGCCGGGACAGGGTTCGGAGCTTTCTTT.

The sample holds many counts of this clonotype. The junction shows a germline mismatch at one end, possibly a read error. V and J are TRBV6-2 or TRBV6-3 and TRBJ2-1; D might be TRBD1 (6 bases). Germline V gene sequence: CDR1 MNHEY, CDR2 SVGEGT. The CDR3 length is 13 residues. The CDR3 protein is CASSRDTYYEQFF. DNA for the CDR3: TGTGCCAGCAGCCGGGACACCTACTATGAGCAGTTCTTC.

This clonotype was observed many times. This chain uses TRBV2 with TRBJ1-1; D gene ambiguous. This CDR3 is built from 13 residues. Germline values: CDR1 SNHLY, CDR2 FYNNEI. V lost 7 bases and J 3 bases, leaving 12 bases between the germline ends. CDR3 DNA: TGTGCCAGCACCGGGGTTGGGGACACTGAAGCTTTCTTT. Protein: CASTGVGDTEAFF.

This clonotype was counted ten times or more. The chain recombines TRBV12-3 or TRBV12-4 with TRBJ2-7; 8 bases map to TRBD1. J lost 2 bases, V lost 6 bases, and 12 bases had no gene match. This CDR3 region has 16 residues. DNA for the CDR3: TGTGCCAGCAGCCCCGACCGGGACAGGCCTACCTACGAGCAGTACTTC. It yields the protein CASSPDRDRPTYEQYF.

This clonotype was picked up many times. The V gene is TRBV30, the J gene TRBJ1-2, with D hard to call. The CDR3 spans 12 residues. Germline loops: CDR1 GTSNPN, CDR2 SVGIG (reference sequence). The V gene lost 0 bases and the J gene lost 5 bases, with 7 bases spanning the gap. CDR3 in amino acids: CAWSVGGYGYTF. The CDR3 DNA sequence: TGTGCCTGGAGTGTAGGAGGGTATGGCTACACCTTC.

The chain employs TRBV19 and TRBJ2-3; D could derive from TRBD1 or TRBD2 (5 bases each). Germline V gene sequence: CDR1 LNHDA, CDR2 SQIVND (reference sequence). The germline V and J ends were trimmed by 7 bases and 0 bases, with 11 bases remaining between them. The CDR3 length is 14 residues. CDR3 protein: CASNEGLSTDTQYF. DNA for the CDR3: TGTGCCAGTAACGAGGGGCTTAGCACAGATACGCAGTATTTT.

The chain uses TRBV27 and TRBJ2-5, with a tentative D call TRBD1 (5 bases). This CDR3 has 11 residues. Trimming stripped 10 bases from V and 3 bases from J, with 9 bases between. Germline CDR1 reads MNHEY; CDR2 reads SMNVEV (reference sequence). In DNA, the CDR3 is TGTGCCAACAGGATAAAAGAGACCCAGTACTTC. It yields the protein CANRIKETQYF.

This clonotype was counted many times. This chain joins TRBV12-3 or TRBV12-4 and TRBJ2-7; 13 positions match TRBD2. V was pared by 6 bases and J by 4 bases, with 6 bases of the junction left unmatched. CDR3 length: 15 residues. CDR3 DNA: TGTGCCAGCAGCGGACTAGCGGGGGAAAATTACGAGCAGTACTTC. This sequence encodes CASSGLAGENYEQYF.

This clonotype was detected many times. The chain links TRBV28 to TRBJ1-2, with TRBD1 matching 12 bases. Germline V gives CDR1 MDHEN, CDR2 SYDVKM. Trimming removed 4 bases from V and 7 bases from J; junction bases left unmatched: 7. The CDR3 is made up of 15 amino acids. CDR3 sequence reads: CASSSAGTGGAGYTF. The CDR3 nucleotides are TGTGCCAGCAGTTCCGCCGGGACAGGGGGCGCTGGCTACACCTTC.

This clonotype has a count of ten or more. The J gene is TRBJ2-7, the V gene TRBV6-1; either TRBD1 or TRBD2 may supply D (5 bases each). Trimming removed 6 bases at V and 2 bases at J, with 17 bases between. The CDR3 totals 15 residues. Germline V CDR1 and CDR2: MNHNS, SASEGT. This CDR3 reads CASSLLRDPTYEQYF. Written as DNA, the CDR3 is TGTGCCAGCAGCCTTCTCAGGGACCCAACCTACGAGCAGTACTTC.

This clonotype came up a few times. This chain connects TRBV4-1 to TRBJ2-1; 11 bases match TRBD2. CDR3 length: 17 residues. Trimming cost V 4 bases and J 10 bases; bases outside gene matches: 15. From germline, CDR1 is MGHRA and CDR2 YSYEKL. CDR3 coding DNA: TGCGCCAGCAGCCGCCTCGAGGTAGCACTAGCGGGAGAAGAGCAGTTCTTC. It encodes CASSRLEVALAGEEQFF.

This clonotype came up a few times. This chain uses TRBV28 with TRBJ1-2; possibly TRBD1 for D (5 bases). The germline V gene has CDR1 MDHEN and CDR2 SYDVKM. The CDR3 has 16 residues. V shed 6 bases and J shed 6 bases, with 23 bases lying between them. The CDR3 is CASSLDVGRVDHGYTF. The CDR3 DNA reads TGTGCCAGCAGCTTAGACGTTGGCAGGGTGGACCATGGCTACACCTTC.

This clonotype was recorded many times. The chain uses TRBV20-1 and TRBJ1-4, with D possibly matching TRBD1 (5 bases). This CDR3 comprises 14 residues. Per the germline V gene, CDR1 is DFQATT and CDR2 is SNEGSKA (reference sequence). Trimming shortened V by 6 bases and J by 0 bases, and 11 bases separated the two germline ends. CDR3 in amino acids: CSADGGTTNEKLFF. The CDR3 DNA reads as TGCAGTGCGGACGGGGGGACAACTAATGAAAAACTGTTTTTT.

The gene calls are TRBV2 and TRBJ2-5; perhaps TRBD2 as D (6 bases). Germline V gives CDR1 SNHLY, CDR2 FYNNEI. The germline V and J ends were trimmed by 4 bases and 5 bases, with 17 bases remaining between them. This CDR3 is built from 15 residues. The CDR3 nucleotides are TGTGCCAGCAGTGTAGCGGTTTGGCAGACGGAGACCCAGTACTTC. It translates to CASSVAVWQTETQYF.

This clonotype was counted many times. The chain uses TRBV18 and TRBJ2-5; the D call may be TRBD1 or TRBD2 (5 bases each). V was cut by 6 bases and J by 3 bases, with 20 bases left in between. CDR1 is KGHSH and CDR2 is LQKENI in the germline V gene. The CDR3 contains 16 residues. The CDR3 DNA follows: TGTGCCAGCTCCCCCCCCTTGGGGGTGTTGAAAGAGACCCAGTACTTC. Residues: CASSPPLGVLKETQYF.

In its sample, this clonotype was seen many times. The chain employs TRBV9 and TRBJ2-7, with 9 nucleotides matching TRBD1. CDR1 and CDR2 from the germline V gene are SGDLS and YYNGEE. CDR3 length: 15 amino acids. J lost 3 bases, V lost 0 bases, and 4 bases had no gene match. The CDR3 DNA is TGTGCCAGCAGCGTAGGTTGGACAGGGGACTACGAGCAGTACTTC. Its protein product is CASSVGWTGDYEQYF.